This T cell receptor (beta chain) is drawn from a study of T cell changes during pregnancy in multiple sclerosis. Sequencing used immunoSEQ multiplex PCR; TCRdb keeps in-frame clones, though not all of them. The table lists 40,000 to 45,000 clones, under 95% of them singletons, with approximately 0.61% in the top ten. Trimming removed 8 bases from V and 12 bases from J; junction bases left unmatched: 9. The V gene's germline CDR1 is GTSNPN and CDR2 SVGIG (reference sequence). The CDR3 is made up of 11 amino acids. Sequenced here: CD4+ T cells from peripheral blood mononuclear cells, sampled in the third trimester of pregnancy. V is TRBV30 and J is TRBJ2-1; 8 bases match TRBD2. The TCR comes from a female donor with multiple sclerosis, enrolled in a pregnancy study. The CDR3 coding sequence is TGTGCCCGGGGGGGAGAGGGGGGGCAGTTCTTC. Translating gives CARGGEGGQFF.